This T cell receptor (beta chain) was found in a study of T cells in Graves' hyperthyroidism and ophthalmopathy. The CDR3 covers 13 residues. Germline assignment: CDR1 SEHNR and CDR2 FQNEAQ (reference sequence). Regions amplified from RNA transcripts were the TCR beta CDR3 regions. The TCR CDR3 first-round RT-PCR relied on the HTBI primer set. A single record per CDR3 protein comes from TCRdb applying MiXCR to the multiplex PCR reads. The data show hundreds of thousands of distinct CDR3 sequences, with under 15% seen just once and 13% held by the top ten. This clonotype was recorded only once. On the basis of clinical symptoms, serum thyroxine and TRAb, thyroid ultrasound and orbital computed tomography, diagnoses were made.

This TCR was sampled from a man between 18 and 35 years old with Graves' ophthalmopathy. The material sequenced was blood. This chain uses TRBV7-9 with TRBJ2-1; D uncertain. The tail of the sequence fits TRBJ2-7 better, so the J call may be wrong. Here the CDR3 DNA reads TGTGCCAGCAGCTCGTTAGCCTACAATGAGCAGTACTTC. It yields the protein CASSSLAYNEQYF.